This is a list of T cell receptor beta chains from one sample in a study of blood T cell repertoires in COVID-19. The repertoire was sequenced with immunoSEQ multiplex PCR; TCRdb's copy has only in-frame clones and lacks some. The data contain around 190,000 clones, around nine tenths of them singletons. Sequenced: peripheral blood. The receptors here all came from a human donor in a cohort sampled during active COVID-19. Each CDR3 is given with its conserved first and last residue. A D gene is named only where the DNA matches it firmly. Some rows mark clone size as missing; the rest say once, few, many or name a class of expanded clone.

clone_size: .
j_call: TRBJ2-7
d_call: .
v_call: TRBV5-6
cdr3_aa: CASSSIREMKYEQYF
cdr3_nt: TGTGCCAGCAGCTCCATACGGGAGATGAAGTACGAGCAGTACTTC

clone_size: .
j_call: TRBJ1-4
d_call: TRBD1
v_call: TRBV10-3
cdr3_aa: CAISDSGSAGGKLFF
cdr3_nt: TGTGCCATCAGTGATAGCGGCTCCGCAGGGGGAAAACTGTTTTTT

clone_size: .
j_call: TRBJ1-2
d_call: .
v_call: TRBV20-1
cdr3_aa: CSAPQNGYTF
cdr3_nt: TGCAGTGCACCCCAGAATGGCTACACCTTC

clone_size: few
j_call: TRBJ1-5
d_call: .
v_call: TRBV4-1
cdr3_aa: CASSQWANSVGQPQHF
cdr3_nt: TGCGCCAGCAGCCAATGGGCCAATTCTGTGGGTCAGCCCCAGCATTTT

clone_size: .
j_call: TRBJ2-3
d_call: .
v_call: TRBV10-3
cdr3_aa: CAISDRRDTQYF
cdr3_nt: TGTGCCATCAGTGACCGGCGGGATACGCAGTATTTT

clone_size: .
j_call: TRBJ2-1
d_call: TRBD2
v_call: TRBV24-1
cdr3_aa: CATSAPGGEQFF
cdr3_nt: TGTGCCACCAGTGCGCCGGGGGGTGAGCAGTTCTTC

clone_size: .
j_call: TRBJ2-3
d_call: .
v_call: TRBV11-2
cdr3_aa: CASSLVSEGSTDTQYF
cdr3_nt: TGTGCCAGCAGCTTAGTCTCGGAGGGTAGCACAGATACGCAGTATTTT

clone_size: .
j_call: TRBJ1-2
d_call: TRBD1
v_call: TRBV2
cdr3_aa: CASSDGGTGLGYTF
cdr3_nt: TGTGCCAGCAGTGACGGAGGGACAGGGCTGGGCTACACCTTC

clone_size: .
j_call: TRBJ2-3
d_call: .
v_call: TRBV5-1
cdr3_aa: CASSPNEQGSDTQYF
cdr3_nt: TGCGCCAGCAGCCCAAACGAACAGGGCTCAGATACGCAGTATTTT

clone_size: .
j_call: TRBJ2-2
d_call: TRBD2
v_call: TRBV7-2
cdr3_aa: CASRTTSGRGTGELFF
cdr3_nt: TGTGCCAGCCGAACGACTAGCGGCCGCGGTACCGGGGAGCTGTTTTTT

clone_size: once
j_call: TRBJ2-6
d_call: TRBD1
v_call: TRBV5-1
cdr3_aa: CASSEGAGGANVLTF
cdr3_nt: TGCGCCAGCAGCGAGGGGGCGGGTGGGGCCAACGTCCTGACTTTC

clone_size: once
j_call: TRBJ1-2
d_call: TRBD1
v_call: TRBV9
cdr3_aa: CASSPTIGSQGVDGYTF
cdr3_nt: TGTGCCAGCAGCCCGACGATTGGATCACAGGGGGTAGACGGCTACACCTTC

clone_size: .
j_call: TRBJ2-1
d_call: .
v_call: TRBV5-1
cdr3_aa: CATQRGGLNTRNEQFF
cdr3_nt: TGCGCCACCCAGAGGGGGGGTCTTAACACGAGGAATGAGCAGTTCTTC

clone_size: .
j_call: TRBJ1-2
d_call: TRBD1
v_call: TRBV5-6
cdr3_aa: CASSLKTGNLRYGYTF
cdr3_nt: TGTGCCAGCAGCCTCAAGACAGGGAACCTACGCTATGGCTACACCTTC

clone_size: .
j_call: TRBJ2-2
d_call: .
v_call: TRBV3-1/TRBV3-2
cdr3_aa: CASSQVWQNTGELFF
cdr3_nt: TGTGCCAGCAGCCAAGTTTGGCAGAACACCGGGGAGCTGTTTTTT

clone_size: .
j_call: TRBJ1-2
d_call: .
v_call: TRBV29-1
cdr3_aa: CSVEDRGYGYTF
cdr3_nt: TGCAGCGTTGAAGATCGAGGCTATGGCTACACCTTC

clone_size: .
j_call: TRBJ1-1
d_call: .
v_call: TRBV3-1/TRBV3-2
cdr3_aa: CASSQGWGGANTEAFF
cdr3_nt: TGTGCCAGCAGCCAAGGATGGGGGGGAGCGAACACTGAAGCTTTCTTT

clone_size: .
j_call: TRBJ2-6
d_call: .
v_call: TRBV15
cdr3_aa: CATSRDFQGSGANVLTF
cdr3_nt: TGTGCCACCAGCAGAGATTTCCAGGGCTCTGGGGCCAACGTCCTGACTTTC

clone_size: .
j_call: TRBJ2-7
d_call: TRBD1
v_call: TRBV19
cdr3_aa: CATRDRASYEQYF
cdr3_nt: TGTGCCACCCGGGACAGGGCATCCTACGAGCAGTACTTC

clone_size: .
j_call: TRBJ2-7
d_call: .
v_call: TRBV27
cdr3_aa: CASSTQIGTPTYEQYF
cdr3_nt: TGTGCCAGCAGTACCCAGATTGGGACTCCTACCTACGAGCAGTACTTC